The entry below describes one T cell receptor (beta chain). In the authors' workflow: Reference gene primer amplification in the assay estimated nucleated cell counts. Using immunoSEQ multiplex PCR, the repertoire was profiled, and TCRdb retains in-frame clones only, with some absent. Clonal size and the V and J genes are those of that table, whereas D and trimming came from the DNA. The sample has 70,000 to 80,000 clones; roughly 87% are singletons. This sample was included in a study of blood T cell repertoires in COVID-19. About the research overall: The study drew acute and convalescent COVID-19 samples from the United States, Italy and Spain. T cells, B-cell-depleted T cells, or PBMCs supplied cDNA or gDNA.

The V gene's germline CDR1 is SGHNT and CDR2 YENEEA. V was clipped by 5 bases and J by 6 bases; unmatched bases: 7. The CDR3 consists of 14 residues. The clonotype originates from a woman older than 75 with acute or convalescent COVID-19. Sequenced: peripheral blood. J is TRBJ1-1 and V is TRBV11-3, with 9 bases matching TRBD1. CDR3 nucleotide sequence: TGTGCCAGCAGCAAAGGACAGGGGAGCGCTGAAGCTTTCTTT. Protein product: CASSKGQGSAEAFF.